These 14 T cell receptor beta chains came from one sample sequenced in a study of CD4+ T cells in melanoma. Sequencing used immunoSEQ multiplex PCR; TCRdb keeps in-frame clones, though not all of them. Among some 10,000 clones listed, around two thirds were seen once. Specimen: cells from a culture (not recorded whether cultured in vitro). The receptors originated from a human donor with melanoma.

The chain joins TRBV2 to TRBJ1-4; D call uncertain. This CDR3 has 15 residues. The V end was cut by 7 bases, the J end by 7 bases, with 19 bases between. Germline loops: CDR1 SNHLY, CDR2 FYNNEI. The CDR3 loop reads CASIPAPAQSEKLFF. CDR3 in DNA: TGTGCCAGCATCCCTGCCCCAGCCCAAAGTGAAAAACTGTTTTTT.

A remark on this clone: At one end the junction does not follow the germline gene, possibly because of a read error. The CDR3 sequence: CASSGARDVVF. For the CDR3, the DNA is TGTGCCAGCAGCGGGGCCCGGGACGTCGTTTTT. The chain recombines TRBV11-2 with TRBJ1-4; possibly TRBD1 for D (5 bases). This CDR3 region has 11 residues. Germline-derived CDR1 and CDR2 are SGHAT and FQNNGV.

The CDR3 nucleotides read TGTGCCAGCAGCTTTGCCACGGCAGATACGCAGTATTTT. Translating it yields CASSFATADTQYF. The chain employs TRBV7-8 and TRBJ2-3; D uncertain. CDR1 is SGHVS, CDR2 FQNEAQ, per germline. V shed 3 bases and J shed 4 bases, with 8 bases lying between them. This CDR3 is built from 13 residues. Full variable domain (remainder filled in from reference TRBV7-8 and TRBJ2-3): GAGVSQSPRYKVAKRGQDVALRCDPISGHVSLFWYQQALGQGPEFLTYFQNEAQLDKSGLPSDRFFAERPEGSVSTLKIQRTQQEDSAVYLCASSFATADTQYFGPGTRLTVL.

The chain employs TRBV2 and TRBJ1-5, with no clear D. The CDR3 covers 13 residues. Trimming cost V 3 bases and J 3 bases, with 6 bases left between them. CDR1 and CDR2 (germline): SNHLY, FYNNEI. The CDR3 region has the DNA TGTGCCAGCAGTGAGGAGTTCAATCAGCCCCAGCATTTT. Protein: CASSEEFNQPQHF.

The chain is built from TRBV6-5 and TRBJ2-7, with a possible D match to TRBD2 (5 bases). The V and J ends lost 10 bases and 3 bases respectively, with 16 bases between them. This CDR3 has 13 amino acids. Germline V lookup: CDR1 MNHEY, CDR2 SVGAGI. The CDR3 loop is CATSYPGDYEQYF. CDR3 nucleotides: TGTGCCACTAGCTACCCCGGAGACTACGAGCAGTACTTC.

This CDR3 reads CASSPSGGFNQPQHF. The DNA for the CDR3 is TGTGCCAGCTCACCAAGTGGAGGGTTCAATCAGCCCCAGCATTTT. This sequence joins TRBV18 and TRBJ1-5; D ambiguous. The germline V and J ends were trimmed by 2 bases and 3 bases, with 11 bases remaining between them. Germline CDR1 is KGHSH and CDR2 is LQKENI. The CDR3 is 15 residues long.

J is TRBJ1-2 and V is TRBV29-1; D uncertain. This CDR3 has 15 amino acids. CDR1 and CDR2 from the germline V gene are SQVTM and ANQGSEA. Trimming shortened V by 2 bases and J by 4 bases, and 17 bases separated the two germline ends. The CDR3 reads CSVERTPSGFYGYTF. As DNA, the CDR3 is TGCAGCGTTGAACGGACGCCCTCCGGCTTCTATGGCTACACCTTC.

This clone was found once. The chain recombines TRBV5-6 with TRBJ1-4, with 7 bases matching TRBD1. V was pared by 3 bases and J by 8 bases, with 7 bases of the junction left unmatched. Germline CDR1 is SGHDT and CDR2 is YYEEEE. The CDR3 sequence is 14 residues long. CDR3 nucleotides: TGTGCCAGCAGCTCACAGGGGATTAACGAAAAACTGTTTTTT. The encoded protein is CASSSQGINEKLFF.

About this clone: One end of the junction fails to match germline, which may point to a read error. The CDR3 sequence: CASSFNRWETQYF. Here the CDR3 DNA reads TGTGCTAGCAGCTTCAACAGGTGGGAGACCCAGTACTTC. V and J are TRBV7-7 and TRBJ2-5, with D possibly matching TRBD1 (5 bases). CDR3 length equals 13 residues. The germline CDR1 and CDR2 sequences are SSHAT and FNYEAQ (reference sequence).

The CDR3 bases are TGCGCCAGCAGCCTAAAAATGGGGACTAGCGGGGGAGGGACAGATACGCAGTATTTT. Amino acid sequence: CASSLKMGTSGGGTDTQYF. J is TRBJ2-3 and V is TRBV4-1; 14 bases fit TRBD2. The CDR3 spans 19 residues. From germline, CDR1 is MGHRA and CDR2 YSYEKL. J lost 3 bases, V lost 4 bases, and 12 bases had no gene match.

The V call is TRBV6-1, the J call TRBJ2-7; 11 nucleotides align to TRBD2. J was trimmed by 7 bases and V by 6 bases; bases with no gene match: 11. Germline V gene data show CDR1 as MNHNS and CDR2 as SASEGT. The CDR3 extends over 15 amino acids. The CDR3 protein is CASRPVAGGLGEQYF. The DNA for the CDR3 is TGTGCCAGCAGACCTGTAGCGGGGGGGCTGGGGGAGCAGTACTTC.

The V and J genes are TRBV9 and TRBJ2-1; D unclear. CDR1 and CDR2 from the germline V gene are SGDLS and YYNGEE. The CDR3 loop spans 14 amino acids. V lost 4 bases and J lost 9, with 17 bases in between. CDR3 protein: CASSPRRGVSEQFF. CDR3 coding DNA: TGTGCCAGCAGCCCCCGACGAGGAGTCAGTGAGCAGTTCTTC. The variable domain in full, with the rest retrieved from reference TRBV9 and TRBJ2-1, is DSGVTQTPKHLITATGQRVTLRCSPRSGDLSVYWYQQSLDQGLQFLIQYYNGEERAKGNILERFSAQQFPDLHSELNLSSLELGDSALYFCASSPRRGVSEQFFGPGTRLTVL.

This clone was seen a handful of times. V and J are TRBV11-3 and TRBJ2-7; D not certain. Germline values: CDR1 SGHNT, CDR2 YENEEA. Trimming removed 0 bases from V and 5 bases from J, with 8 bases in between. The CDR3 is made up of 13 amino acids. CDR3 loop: CASSLEPGHEQYF. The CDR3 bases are TGTGCCAGCAGCTTAGAACCGGGCCACGAGCAGTACTTC.

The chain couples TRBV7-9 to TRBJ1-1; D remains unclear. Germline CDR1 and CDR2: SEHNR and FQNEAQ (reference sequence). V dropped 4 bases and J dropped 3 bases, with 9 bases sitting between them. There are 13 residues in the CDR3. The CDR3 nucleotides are TGTGCCAGCAGCTCGGACGATTACACTGAAGCTTTCTTT. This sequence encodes CASSSDDYTEAFF.